One and the same sample provided the 20 T cell receptor beta chains below, sequenced in a study of HIV-infected children after antiretroviral therapy interruption. Stated treatment: PENTA 11 planned treatment interruption arm or continuous ART arm. The TCR library was built from RNA with a 3' RACE protocol and unique molecular identifiers. TCRdb re-called the 3' RACE reads with MiXCR, one entry per CDR3 protein. The repertoire holds about 89,000 distinct CDR3 sequences, with 5.5% to 8.5% as singletons. The sample here was CD45RA+ CD4+ T cells from PBMCs, pooled from several time points, taken from a donor given antiretroviral therapy, either interrupted or continuous. Subset given: naive CD4+ CD45RA+ CD45RO- T cells. These receptors were obtained from a pool of human donors with HIV.

This clonotype came up a few times. The genes are TRBV10-3 and TRBJ2-1, with 16 bases that match TRBD2. Trimming cost V 4 bases and J 6 bases; bases outside gene matches: 6. Per the germline V gene, CDR1 is ENHRY and CDR2 is SYGVKD. There are 17 residues in the CDR3. The CDR3 is CAISGAGTSGGANEQFF. CDR3 coding DNA: TGTGCCATCAGTGGGGCCGGGACTAGCGGGGGGGCCAATGAGCAGTTCTTC.

This chain connects TRBV21-1 to TRBJ1-1. TRBV21-1 is deemed a pseudogene. The CDR3 spans 15 residues. The CDR3 loop is CASSKGGAPNTEAFF. The CDR3 DNA follows: TGTGCCAGCAGCAAAGGAGGGGCCCCAAACACTGAAGCTTTCTTT.

The table lists this clonotype with many counts. V and J are TRBV10-3 and TRBJ2-5; D may be TRBD1 or TRBD2 (6 bases each). The CDR3 covers 16 residues. V shed 4 bases and J shed 3 bases, with 18 bases lying between them. Germline assignment: CDR1 ENHRY and CDR2 SYGVKD. The CDR3 loop is CAISGEVGGPKETQYF. CDR3 sequence (DNA): TGTGCCATCAGTGGTGAAGTTGGGGGGCCGAAAGAGACCCAGTACTTC.

There are many counts of this clonotype. The chain is built from TRBV2 and TRBJ2-6; TRBD2 is a possible D gene (5 bases). V was trimmed by 7 bases and J by 0 bases, leaving 19 bases between them. Germline V gives CDR1 SNHLY, CDR2 FYNNEI. CDR3 length: 18 residues. CDR3: CASNRGHGRVSGANVLTF. The CDR3 DNA follows: TGTGCCAGCAATCGAGGGCACGGTAGAGTCTCTGGGGCCAACGTCCTGACTTTC.

The chain recombines TRBV5-1 with TRBJ2-6; 11 nucleotides align to TRBD2. Germline V CDR1 and CDR2: SGHRS, YFSETQ. The J segment lost 1 base and the V segment lost 2 bases, leaving 5 bases of the junction unmatched. This CDR3 has 18 amino acids. The CDR3 DNA reads TGCGCCAGCAGCTTCCCGGGACTAGCGGCTTCTGGGGCCAACGTCCTGACTTTC. Amino acid sequence: CASSFPGLAASGANVLTF.

The V call is TRBV11-2, the J call TRBJ2-1; 7 bases map to TRBD1. This CDR3 region has 12 residues. Germline V CDR1 and CDR2: SGHAT, FQNNGV. V was clipped by 1 base and J by 9 bases; unmatched bases: 0. This CDR3 reads CASSLGDSEQFF. In DNA form, the CDR3 reads TGTGCCAGCAGCTTAGGGGACAGTGAGCAGTTCTTC.

This clonotype was seen at least ten times. V usage is TRBV30 and J usage is TRBJ1-2; D is uncertain. V lost 0 bases to trimming and J lost 7 bases, with 18 bases between them. CDR1 is GTSNPN and CDR2 is SVGIG in the germline V gene (reference sequence). The CDR3 runs to 15 residues. The CDR3 coding sequence is TGTGCCTGGAGTGTCCTCCGGGCCAAAATATCTGGCTACACCTTC. It is translated as CAWSVLRAKISGYTF.

This clonotype has only a few counts. This chain joins TRBV12-1 and TRBJ2-5; TRBD1, as called in the table, went unchecked against the DNA. TRBV12-1 is described as a pseudogene. The CDR3 is made up of 15 amino acids. The CDR3 protein is CASSAGTGGAETQYF. CDR3 in DNA: TGTGCCAGCAGCGCGGGGACGGGGGGGGCGGAGACCCAGTACTTC.

This clonotype was observed many times. CDR3 in amino acids: CSVYGNEQFF. The CDR3 DNA follows: TGCAGTGTTTATGGCAATGAGCAGTTCTTC. The rearrangement uses TRBV20-1 and TRBJ2-1; no clear D gene. Trimming cost V 7 bases and J 6 bases, with 7 bases left between them. CDR1 is DFQATT, CDR2 SNEGSKA, per germline (reference sequence). The CDR3 is 10 amino acids.

This clonotype showed up many times. The rearrangement uses TRBV11-2 and TRBJ2-3; D perhaps matches TRBD2 (5 bases). The CDR3 sequence is 16 residues long. Per the germline V gene, CDR1 is SGHAT and CDR2 is FQNNGV. Trimming cost V 3 bases and J 3 bases, with 16 bases left between them. The CDR3 region is CASSFAWFSGTDTQYF. The CDR3 region has the DNA TGTGCCAGCAGCTTCGCATGGTTTTCGGGGACAGATACGCAGTATTTT.

Many counts were recorded for this clonotype. V and J are TRBV14 and TRBJ2-7, with D tentatively TRBD1 or TRBD2 (5 bases each). Per the germline V gene, CDR1 is SGHDN and CDR2 is FVKESK. Between the trimmed V and J ends, which lost 1 base and 4 bases, there was a span of 14 bases. There are 15 residues in the CDR3. In nucleotides, the CDR3 is TGTGCCAGCAGCCAAGGGGACGGATTTCGTTACGAGCAGTACTTC. Its protein is CASSQGDGFRYEQYF.

The sample holds many counts of this clonotype. The chain links TRBV18 to TRBJ2-7; D could derive from TRBD1 or TRBD2 (5 bases each). Deletions cut 4 bases from V and 6 bases from J, with 13 bases between. Germline CDR1 reads KGHSH; CDR2 reads LQKENI. The CDR3 runs to 13 residues. The CDR3 here is CASSHKAGSEQYF. CDR3 DNA sequence: TGTGCCAGCTCACATAAGGCAGGGAGCGAGCAGTACTTC.

This clonotype was counted only a few times. The chain uses TRBV5-1 and TRBJ2-1; D possibly uses TRBD1 or TRBD2 (6 bases each). The CDR3 has 16 residues. V was clipped by 7 bases and J by 3 bases, with 20 bases between them. Germline CDR1 is SGHRS and CDR2 is YFSETQ. The CDR3 DNA reads TGCGCCAGCGCCCAGGTTTCGGGGGCTTACTACAATGAGCAGTTCTTC. Translated, it gives CASAQVSGAYYNEQFF. The variable domain in full, completed from reference TRBV5-1 and TRBJ2-1, reads KAGVTQTPRYLIKTRGQQVTLSCSPISGHRSVSWYQQTPGQGLQFLFEYFSETQRNKGNFPGRFSGRQFSNSRSEMNVSTLELGDSALYLCASAQVSGAYYNEQFFGPGTRLTVL.

This clonotype appeared many times. The chain combines TRBV2 with TRBJ2-7; 10 bases map to TRBD1. Trimming at V came to 5 bases and at J to 6 bases, leaving 4 bases not matched to a gene. The CDR3 sequence is 13 residues long. Germline-derived CDR1 and CDR2 are SNHLY and FYNNEI. In DNA form, the CDR3 reads TGTGCCAGCAGTCCGACAGGGGGCGGCGAGCAGTACTTC. It yields the protein CASSPTGGGEQYF.

This clonotype came up a few times. This chain joins TRBV10-3 and TRBJ2-5, with a weak D call TRBD2 (5 bases). Germline CDR1 and CDR2: ENHRY and SYGVKD. The V end was cut by 3 bases, the J end by 3 bases, with 11 bases between. This CDR3 has 14 residues. The CDR3 region is CAISDGVVEETQYF. In nucleotides, the CDR3 is TGTGCCATCAGTGACGGGGTGGTGGAAGAGACCCAGTACTTC.

This clonotype appeared many times. The chain recombines TRBV28 with TRBJ2-1, with 10 nucleotides matching TRBD2. Germline assignment: CDR1 MDHEN and CDR2 SYDVKM. The CDR3 runs 15 residues. Trimming took 6 bases from V and 7 from J; bases not matched to a gene: 9. The CDR3 DNA reads TGTGCCAGCAGCTCCGGGACTAGCGCTAGAAATGAGCAGTTCTTC. Translation gives CASSSGTSARNEQFF.

The table lists this clonotype with a few counts. The J gene is TRBJ1-2, the V gene TRBV20-1; the D gene is possibly TRBD1 (6 bases). The germline V and J ends were trimmed by 6 bases and 1 base, with 21 bases remaining between them. The CDR3 totals 16 residues. Per germline, CDR1 DFQATT and CDR2 SNEGSKA (reference sequence). CDR3 protein: CSAPAGGGAGNYGYTF. The CDR3 coding sequence is TGCAGTGCCCCCGCCGGTGGGGGGGCTGGTAACTATGGCTACACCTTC.

This clonotype was seen ten or more times. This chain links TRBV28 with TRBJ2-2; 11 bases fit TRBD1. J was trimmed by 4 bases and V by 6 bases; bases with no gene match: 7. The CDR3 totals 16 residues. Germline CDR1 is MDHEN and CDR2 is SYDVKM. In nucleotides, the CDR3 is TGTGCCAGCAGACCGGGACAGGGGGTAATCACCGGGGAGCTGTTTTTT. Translation gives CASRPGQGVITGELFF.

The table lists this clonotype with a few counts. V usage is TRBV3-1 and J usage is TRBJ2-2, with D perhaps TRBD2 (7 bases). The CDR3 loop spans 17 amino acids. The ends were cut back, 0 bases at V and 1 base at J, with 12 bases in the middle. Germline CDR1 is LGHDT and CDR2 is YNNKEL (reference sequence). The CDR3 DNA reads TGTGCCAGCAGCCAAGAACCGGGGGGCTGGAACACCGGGGAGCTGTTTTTT. Its protein product is CASSQEPGGWNTGELFF.

This clonotype was seen many times. The chain has TRBV18 and TRBJ2-7; a weak D match, TRBD2 (5 bases). This CDR3 spans 14 amino acids. V lost 3 bases, J lost 0 bases, and 9 bases lay in between. CDR1 is KGHSH and CDR2 is LQKENI in the germline V gene. CDR3 bases: TGTGCCAGCTCACCCCGGGGATCCTCCTACGAGCAGTACTTC. Its translation is CASSPRGSSYEQYF.